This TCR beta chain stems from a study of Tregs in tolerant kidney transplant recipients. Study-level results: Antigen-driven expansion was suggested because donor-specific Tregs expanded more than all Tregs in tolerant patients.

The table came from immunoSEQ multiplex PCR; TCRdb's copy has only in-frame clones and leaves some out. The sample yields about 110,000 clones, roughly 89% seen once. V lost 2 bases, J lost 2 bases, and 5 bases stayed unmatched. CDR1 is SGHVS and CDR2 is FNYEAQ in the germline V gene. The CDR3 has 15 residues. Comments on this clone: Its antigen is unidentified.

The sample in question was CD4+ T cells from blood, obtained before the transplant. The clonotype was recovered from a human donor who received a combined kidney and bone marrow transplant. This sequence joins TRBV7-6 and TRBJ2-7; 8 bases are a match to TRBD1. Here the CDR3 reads CASSLFGQGPYEQYF. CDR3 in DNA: TGTGCCAGCAGCTTATTTGGACAGGGCCCCTACGAGCAGTACTTC.